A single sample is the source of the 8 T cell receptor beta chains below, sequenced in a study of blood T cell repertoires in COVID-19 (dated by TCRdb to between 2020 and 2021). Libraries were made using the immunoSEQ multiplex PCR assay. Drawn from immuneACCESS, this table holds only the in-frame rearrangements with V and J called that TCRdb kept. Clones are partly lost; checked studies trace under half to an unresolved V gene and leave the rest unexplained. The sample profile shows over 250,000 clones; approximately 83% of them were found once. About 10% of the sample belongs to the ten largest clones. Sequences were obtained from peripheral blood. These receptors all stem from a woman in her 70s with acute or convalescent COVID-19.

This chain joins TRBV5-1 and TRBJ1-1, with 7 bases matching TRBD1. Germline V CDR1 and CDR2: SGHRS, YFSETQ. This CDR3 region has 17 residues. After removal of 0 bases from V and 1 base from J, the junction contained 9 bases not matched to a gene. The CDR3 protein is CASSLVYRGLKNTEAFF. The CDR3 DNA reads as TGCGCCAGCAGCTTGGTGTACAGGGGATTAAAGAACACTGAAGCTTTCTTT.

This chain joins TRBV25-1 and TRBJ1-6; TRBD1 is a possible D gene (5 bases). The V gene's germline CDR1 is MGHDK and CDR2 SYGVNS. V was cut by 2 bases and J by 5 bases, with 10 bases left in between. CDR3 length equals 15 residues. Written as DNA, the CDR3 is TGTGCCAGCAGTGAACCCCGGGGGGATAATTCACCCCTCCACTTT. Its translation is CASSEPRGDNSPLHF.

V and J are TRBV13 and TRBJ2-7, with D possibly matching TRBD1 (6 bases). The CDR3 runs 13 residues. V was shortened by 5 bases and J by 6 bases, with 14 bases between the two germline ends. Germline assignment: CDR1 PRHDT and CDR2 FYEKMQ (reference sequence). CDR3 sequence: CASSLRQVPEQYF. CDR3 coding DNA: TGTGCCAGCAGCCTCCGACAGGTGCCCGAGCAGTACTTC.

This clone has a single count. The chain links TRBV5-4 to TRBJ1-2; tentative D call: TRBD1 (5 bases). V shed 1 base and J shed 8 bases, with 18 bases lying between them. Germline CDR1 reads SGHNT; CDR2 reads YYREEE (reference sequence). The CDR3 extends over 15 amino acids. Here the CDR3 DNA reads TGTGCCAGCAGCTTGTCCCGGGGAGGACAAGACGGCTACACCTTC. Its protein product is CASSLSRGGQDGYTF.

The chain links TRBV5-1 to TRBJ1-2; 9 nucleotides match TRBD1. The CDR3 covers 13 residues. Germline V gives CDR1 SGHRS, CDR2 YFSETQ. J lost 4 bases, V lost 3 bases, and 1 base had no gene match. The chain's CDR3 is CASSWGQGYGYTF. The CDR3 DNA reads TGCGCCAGCAGCTGGGGACAGGGCTATGGCTACACCTTC.

For the CDR3, the DNA is TGTGCCAGCAGTAGGCGGGGGCCCTCCACAGATACGCAGTATTTT. This translates into CASSRRGPSTDTQYF. The V gene is TRBV5-4, the J gene TRBJ2-3, with a tentative D call TRBD2 (7 bases). This CDR3 region has 15 residues. CDR1 is SGHNT and CDR2 is YYREEE in the germline V gene (reference sequence). Trimming left V 5 bases short and J 2 bases short, with 15 bases between.

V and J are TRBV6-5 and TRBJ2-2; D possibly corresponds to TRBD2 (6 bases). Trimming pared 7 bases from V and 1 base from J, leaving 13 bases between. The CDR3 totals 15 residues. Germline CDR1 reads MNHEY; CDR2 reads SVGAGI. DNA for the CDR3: TGTGCCAGCATCCCGGCCGGGGGGAACACCGGGGAGCTGTTTTTT. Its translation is CASIPAGGNTGELFF.

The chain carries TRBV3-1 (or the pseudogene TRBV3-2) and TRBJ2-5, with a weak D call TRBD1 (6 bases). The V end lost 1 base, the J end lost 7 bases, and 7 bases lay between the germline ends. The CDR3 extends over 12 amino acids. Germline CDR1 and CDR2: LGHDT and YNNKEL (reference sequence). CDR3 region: CASSQVGGTQYF. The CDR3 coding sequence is TGTGCCAGCAGCCAAGTAGGGGGGACCCAGTACTTC.